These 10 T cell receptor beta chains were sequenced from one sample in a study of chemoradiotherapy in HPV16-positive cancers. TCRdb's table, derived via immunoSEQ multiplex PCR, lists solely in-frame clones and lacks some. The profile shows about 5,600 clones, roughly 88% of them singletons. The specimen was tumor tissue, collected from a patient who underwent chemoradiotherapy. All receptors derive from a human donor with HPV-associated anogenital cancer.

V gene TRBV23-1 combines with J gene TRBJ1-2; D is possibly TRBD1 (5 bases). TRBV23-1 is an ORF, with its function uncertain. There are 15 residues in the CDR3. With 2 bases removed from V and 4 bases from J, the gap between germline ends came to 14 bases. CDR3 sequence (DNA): TGCGCCAGCAGTCAAAGACGCGGTCAGGGCTATGGCTACACCTTC. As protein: CASSQRRGQGYGYTF.

The CDR3 nucleotides read TGTGCCAGCTCATTCGGCCGTCCCGGGTTCAGCACCGGGGAGCTGTTTTTT. It yields the protein CASSFGRPGFSTGELFF. V gene TRBV18 combines with J gene TRBJ2-2; no clear D. Looked up from germline, CDR1 is KGHSH and CDR2 is LQKENI. The ends were cut back, 5 bases at V and 4 bases at J, with 20 bases in the middle. This CDR3 spans 17 amino acids. The variable domain in full, completed from reference TRBV18 and TRBJ2-2, reads NAGVMQNPRHLVRRRGQEARLRCSPMKGHSHVYWYRQLPEEGLKFMVYLQKENIIDESGMPKERFSAEFPKEGPSILRIQQVVRGDSAAYFCASSFGRPGFSTGELFFGEGSRLTVL.

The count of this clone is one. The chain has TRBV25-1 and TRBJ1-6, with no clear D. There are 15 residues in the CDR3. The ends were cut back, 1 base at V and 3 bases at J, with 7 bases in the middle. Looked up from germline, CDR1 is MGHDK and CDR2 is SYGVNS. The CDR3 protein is CASSEWRDYNSPLHF. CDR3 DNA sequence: TGTGCCAGCAGTGAATGGAGGGACTATAATTCACCCCTCCACTTT.

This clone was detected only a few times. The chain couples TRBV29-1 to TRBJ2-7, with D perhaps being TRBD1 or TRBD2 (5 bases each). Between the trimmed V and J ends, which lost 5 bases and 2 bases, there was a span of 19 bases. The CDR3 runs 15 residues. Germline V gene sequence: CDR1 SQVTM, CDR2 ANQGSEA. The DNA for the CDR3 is TGCAGCGTTCTCCGGGGCCAAAAGGCTCCCTACGAGCAGTACTTC. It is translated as CSVLRGQKAPYEQYF.

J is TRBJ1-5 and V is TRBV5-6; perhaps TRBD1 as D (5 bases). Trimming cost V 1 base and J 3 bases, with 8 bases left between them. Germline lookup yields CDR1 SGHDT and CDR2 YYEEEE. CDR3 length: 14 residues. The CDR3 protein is CASSLQGVNQPQHF. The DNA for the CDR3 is TGTGCCAGCAGCTTGCAGGGTGTCAATCAGCCCCAGCATTTT.

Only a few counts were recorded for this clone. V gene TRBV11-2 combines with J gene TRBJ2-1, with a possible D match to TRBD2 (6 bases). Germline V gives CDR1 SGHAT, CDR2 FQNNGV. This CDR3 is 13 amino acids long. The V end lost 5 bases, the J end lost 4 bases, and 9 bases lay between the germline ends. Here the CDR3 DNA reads TGTGCCAGCAGCGGGGGGTCTTACAATGAGCAGTTCTTC. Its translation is CASSGGSYNEQFF. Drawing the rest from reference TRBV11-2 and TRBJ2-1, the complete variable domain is EAGVAQSPRYKIIEKRQSVAFWCNPISGHATLYWYQQILGQGPKLLIQFQNNGVVDDSQLPKDRFSAERLKGVDSTLKIQPAKLEDSAVYLCASSGGSYNEQFFGPGTRLTVL.

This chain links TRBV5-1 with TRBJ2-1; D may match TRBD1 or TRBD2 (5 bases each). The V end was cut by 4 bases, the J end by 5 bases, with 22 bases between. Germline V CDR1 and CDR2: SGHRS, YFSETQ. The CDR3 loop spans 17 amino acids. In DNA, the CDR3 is TGCGCCAGCAGCAAGGGCCCCGGGACCGCGAACCACAATGAGCAGTTCTTC. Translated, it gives CASSKGPGTANHNEQFF.

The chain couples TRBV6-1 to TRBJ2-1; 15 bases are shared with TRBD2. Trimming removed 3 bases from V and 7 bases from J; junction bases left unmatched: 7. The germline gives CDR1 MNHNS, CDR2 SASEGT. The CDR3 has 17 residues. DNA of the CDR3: TGTGCCAGCAGTGAGGCTGGACTAGCGGGGGGGCGGAATGAGCAGTTCTTC. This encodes CASSEAGLAGGRNEQFF.

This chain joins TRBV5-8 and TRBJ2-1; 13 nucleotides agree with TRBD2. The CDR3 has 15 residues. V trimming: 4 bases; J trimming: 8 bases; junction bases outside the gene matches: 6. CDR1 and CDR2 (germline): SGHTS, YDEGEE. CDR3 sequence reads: CASSAGLAGKHEQFF. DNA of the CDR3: TGTGCCAGCAGCGCGGGACTAGCGGGGAAACATGAGCAGTTCTTC.

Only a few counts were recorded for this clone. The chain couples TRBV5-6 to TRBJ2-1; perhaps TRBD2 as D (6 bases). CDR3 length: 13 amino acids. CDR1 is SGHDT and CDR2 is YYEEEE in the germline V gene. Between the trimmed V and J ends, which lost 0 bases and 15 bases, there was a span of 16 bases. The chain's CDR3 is CASSLEWRDRLFF. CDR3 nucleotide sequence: TGTGCCAGCAGCTTGGAGTGGAGGGACCGGCTGTTCTTC.